The present entry profiles one T cell receptor beta chain with its context. Its antigen is undetermined. This record comes from a study of memory CD4+ T cells and cytomegalovirus serostatus. Across the whole study: This sample comes from healthy Belgian adults, eight or nine CMV seropositive, approximately 22 seronegative. Study-level results: Each of approximately 61 CMV-associated TCRbeta sequences occurred in one to five individuals. A US-trained random forest predicted CMV serostatus with median AUC around 0.91.

The sort gate was single viable CD3+CD4+CD8-CD45RO+ cells for memory CD4+ T cells. Repertoires were generated with immunoSEQ multiplex PCR, while TCRdb's copy carries only in-frame clones and drops some. The table includes 41,000 or so clones, about 76% detected once. The trim removed 4 bases at V and 3 bases at J, leaving 8 bases unmatched. Germline assignment: CDR1 LNHDA and CDR2 SQIVND (reference sequence). The length of the CDR3 is 16 residues. This clonotype was sampled from an adult in good health and CMV-seronegative. The rearrangement joins TRBV19 to TRBJ2-1, with TRBD2 matching 8 bases. The sequenced material came from memory CD4+ T cells from blood. The CDR3 protein is CASSNTGTRFYNEQFF. The CDR3 DNA reads TGTGCCAGTAGTAACACCGGGACTAGATTCTACAATGAGCAGTTCTTC.